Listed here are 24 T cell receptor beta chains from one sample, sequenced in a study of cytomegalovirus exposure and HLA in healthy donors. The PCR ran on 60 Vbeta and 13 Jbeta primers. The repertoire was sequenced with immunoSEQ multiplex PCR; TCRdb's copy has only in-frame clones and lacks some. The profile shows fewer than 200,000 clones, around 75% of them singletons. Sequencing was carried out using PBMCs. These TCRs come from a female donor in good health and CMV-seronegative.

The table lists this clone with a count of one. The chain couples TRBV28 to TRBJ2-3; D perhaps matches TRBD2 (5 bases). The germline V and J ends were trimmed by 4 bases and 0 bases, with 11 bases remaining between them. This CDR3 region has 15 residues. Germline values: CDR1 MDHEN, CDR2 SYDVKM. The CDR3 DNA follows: TGTGCCAGCAGTTGGACTCCATCTAGCACAGATACGCAGTATTTT. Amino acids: CASSWTPSSTDTQYF. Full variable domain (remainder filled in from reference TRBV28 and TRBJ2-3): DVKVTQSSRYLVKRTGEKVFLECVQDMDHENMFWYRQDPGLGLRLIYFSYDVKMKEKGDIPEGYSVSREKKERFSLILESASTNQTSMYLCASSWTPSSTDTQYFGPGTRLTVL.

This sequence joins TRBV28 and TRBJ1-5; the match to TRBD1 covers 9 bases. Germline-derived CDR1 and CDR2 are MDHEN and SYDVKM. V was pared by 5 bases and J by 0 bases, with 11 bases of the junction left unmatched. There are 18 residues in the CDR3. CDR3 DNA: TGTGCCAGCAGTATCCGGGACAGGGTACAATATAGCAATCAGCCCCAGCATTTT. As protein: CASSIRDRVQYSNQPQHF.

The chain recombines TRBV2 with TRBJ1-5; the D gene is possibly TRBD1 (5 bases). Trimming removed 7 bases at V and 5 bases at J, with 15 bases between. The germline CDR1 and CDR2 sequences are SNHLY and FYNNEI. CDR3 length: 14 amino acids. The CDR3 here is CASNLDSNYQPQHF. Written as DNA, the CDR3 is TGTGCCAGCAACCTAGACAGCAATTATCAGCCCCAGCATTTT.

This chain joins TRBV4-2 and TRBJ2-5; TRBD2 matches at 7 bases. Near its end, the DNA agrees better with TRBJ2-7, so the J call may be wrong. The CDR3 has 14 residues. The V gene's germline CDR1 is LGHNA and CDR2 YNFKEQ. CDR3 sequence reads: CASSRASGTYEQYF. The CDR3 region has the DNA TGTGCCAGCAGCCGGGCTAGCGGAACCTACGAGCAGTACTTC.

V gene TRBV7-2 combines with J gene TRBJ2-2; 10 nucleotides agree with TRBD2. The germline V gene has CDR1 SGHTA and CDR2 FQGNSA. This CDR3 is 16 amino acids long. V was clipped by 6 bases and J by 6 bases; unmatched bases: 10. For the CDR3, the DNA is TGTGCCAGCAGTAATAGCGGGGGGTTTTCAGCCGGGGAGCTGTTTTTT. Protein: CASSNSGGFSAGELFF.

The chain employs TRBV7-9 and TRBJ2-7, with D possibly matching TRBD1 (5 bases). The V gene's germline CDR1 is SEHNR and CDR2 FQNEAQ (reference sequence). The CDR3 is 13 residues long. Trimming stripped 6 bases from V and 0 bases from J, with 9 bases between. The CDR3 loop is CASSSDSSYEQYF. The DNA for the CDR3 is TGTGCCAGCAGTTCTGACAGCTCCTACGAGCAGTACTTC.

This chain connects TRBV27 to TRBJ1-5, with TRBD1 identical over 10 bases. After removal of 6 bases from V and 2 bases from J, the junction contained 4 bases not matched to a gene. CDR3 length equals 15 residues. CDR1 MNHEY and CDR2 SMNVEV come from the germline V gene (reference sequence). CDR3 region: CASSVGTGGNQPQHF. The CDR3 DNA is TGTGCCAGCAGCGTAGGGACAGGGGGCAATCAGCCCCAGCATTTT.

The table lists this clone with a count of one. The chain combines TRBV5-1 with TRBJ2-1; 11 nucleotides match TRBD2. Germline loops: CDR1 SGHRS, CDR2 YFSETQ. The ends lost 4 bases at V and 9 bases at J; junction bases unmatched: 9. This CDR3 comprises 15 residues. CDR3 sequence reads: CASSPPLAGGAEQFF. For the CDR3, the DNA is TGCGCCAGCAGCCCCCCCCTAGCGGGAGGTGCTGAGCAGTTCTTC.

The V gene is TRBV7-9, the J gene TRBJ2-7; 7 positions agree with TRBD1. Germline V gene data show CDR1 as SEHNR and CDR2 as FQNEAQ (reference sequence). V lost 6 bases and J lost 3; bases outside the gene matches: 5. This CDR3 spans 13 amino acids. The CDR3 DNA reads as TGTGCCAGCAGTCCGAGGACAGGCTACGAGCAGTACTTC. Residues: CASSPRTGYEQYF.

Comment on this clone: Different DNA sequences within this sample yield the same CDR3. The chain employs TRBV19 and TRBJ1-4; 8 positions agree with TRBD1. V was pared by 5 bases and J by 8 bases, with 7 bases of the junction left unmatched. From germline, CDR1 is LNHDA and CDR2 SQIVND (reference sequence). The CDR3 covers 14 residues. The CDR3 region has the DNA TGTGCCAGTAGTCTCCGGACAGGGCGAGAAAAACTGTTTTTT. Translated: CASSLRTGREKLFF.

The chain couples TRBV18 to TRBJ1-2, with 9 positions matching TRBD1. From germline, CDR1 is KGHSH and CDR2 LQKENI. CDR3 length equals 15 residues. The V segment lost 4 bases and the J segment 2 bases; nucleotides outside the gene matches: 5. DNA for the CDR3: TGTGCCAGCTCACTACCGGACAGGGGAAACTATGGCTACACCTTC. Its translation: CASSLPDRGNYGYTF.

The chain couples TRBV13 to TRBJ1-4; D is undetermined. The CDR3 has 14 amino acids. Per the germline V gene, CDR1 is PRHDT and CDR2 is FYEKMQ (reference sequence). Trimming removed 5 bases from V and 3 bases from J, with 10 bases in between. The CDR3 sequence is CASSRSPANEKLFF. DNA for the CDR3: TGTGCCAGCAGCAGAAGTCCGGCTAATGAAAAACTGTTTTTT.

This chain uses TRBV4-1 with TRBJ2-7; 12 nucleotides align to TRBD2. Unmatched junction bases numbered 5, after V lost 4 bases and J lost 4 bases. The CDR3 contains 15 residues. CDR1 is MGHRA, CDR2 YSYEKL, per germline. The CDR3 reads CASSLTSGSRYEQYF. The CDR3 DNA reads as TGCGCCAGCAGCCTGACTAGCGGGAGTAGATACGAGCAGTACTTC.

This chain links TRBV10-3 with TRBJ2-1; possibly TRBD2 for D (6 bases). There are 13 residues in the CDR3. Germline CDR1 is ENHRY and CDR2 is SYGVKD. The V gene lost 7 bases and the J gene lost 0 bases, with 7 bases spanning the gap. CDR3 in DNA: TGTGCCATCACCGGGAGCTCCTACAATGAGCAGTTCTTC. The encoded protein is CAITGSSYNEQFF.

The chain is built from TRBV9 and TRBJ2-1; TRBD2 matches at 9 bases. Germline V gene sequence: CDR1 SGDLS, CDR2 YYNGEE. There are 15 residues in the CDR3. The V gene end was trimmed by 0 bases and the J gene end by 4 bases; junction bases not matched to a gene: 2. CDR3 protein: CASSVDSGRYNEQFF. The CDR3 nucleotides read TGTGCCAGCAGCGTAGACAGCGGGAGGTACAATGAGCAGTTCTTC.

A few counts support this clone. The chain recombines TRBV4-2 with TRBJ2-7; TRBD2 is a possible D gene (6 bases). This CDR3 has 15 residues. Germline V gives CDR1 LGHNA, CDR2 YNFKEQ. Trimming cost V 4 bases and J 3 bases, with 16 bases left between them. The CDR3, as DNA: TGTGCCAGCAGCCCCCGGGCCCACGGGAGCTACGAGCAGTACTTC. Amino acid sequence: CASSPRAHGSYEQYF.

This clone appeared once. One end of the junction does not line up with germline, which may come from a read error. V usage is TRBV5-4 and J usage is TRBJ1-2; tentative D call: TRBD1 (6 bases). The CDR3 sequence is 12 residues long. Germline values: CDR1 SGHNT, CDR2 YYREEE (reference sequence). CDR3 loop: CASSLSSGEFGF. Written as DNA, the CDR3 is TGTGCCAGCAGCTTGTCCTCAGGGGAGTTTGGTTTC.

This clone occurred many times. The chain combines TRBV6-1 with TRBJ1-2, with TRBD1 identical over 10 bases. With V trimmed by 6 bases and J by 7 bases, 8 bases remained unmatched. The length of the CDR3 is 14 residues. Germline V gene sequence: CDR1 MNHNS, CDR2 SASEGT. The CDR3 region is CASRTTTGGGGYTF. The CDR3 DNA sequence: TGTGCCAGCAGGACCACGACAGGGGGCGGTGGCTACACCTTC.

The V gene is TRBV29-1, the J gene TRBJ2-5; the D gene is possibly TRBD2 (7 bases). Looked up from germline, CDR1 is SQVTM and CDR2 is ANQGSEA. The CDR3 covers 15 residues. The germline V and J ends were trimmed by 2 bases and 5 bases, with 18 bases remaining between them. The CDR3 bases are TGCAGCGTTGAATGGTTGAGAGAGGGGGGGGAGACCCAGTACTTC. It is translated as CSVEWLREGGETQYF.

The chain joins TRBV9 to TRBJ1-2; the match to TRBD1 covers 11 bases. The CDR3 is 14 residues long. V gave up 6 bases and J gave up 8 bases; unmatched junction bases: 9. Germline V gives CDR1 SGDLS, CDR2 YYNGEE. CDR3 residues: CASIGTGGVEGYTF. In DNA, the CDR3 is TGTGCCAGCATAGGGACAGGGGGAGTGGAGGGCTACACCTTC.

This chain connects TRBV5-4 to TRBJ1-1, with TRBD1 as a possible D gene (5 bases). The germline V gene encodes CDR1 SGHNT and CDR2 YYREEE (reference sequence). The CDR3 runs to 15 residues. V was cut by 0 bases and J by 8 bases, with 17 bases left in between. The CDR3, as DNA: TGTGCCAGCAGCTTGGGAAAGGGGCCCCTTCGGGAAGCTTTCTTT. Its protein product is CASSLGKGPLREAFF.

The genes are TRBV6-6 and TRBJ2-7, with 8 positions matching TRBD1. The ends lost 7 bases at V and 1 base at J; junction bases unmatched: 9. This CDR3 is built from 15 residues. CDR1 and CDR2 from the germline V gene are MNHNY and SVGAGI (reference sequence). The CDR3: CASTVQGVESYEQYF. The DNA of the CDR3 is TGTGCCAGCACCGTACAGGGGGTGGAATCCTACGAGCAGTACTTC.

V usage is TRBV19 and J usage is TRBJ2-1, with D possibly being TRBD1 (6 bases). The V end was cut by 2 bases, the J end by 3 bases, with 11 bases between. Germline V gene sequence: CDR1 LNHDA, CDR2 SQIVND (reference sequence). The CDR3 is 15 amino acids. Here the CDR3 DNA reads TGTGCCAGTAGTATACTAGGACAGCTCTACAATGAGCAGTTCTTC. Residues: CASSILGQLYNEQFF.

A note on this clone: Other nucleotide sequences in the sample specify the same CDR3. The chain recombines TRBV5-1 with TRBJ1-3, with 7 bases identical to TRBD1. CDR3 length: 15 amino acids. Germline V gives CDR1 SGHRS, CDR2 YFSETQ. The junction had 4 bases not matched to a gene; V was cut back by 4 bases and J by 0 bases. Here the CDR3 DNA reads TGCGCCAGCAGCAGGGACAGAAGCTCTGGAAACACCATATATTTT. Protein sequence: CASSRDRSSGNTIYF.